This note documents a single T cell receptor beta chain sequence. What it binds is not known. This record comes from a study of cytomegalovirus exposure and HLA in healthy donors. Points from the study as a whole: The CMV antigen specificity of a few CMV-associated chains was confirmed through in vitro analysis. It was found in a later analysis that first-cohort TCR clusters tended to co-occur in the 120 validation repertoires.

Germline V gene sequence: CDR1 MGHRA, CDR2 YSYEKL. This CDR3 region has 14 residues. Trimming shortened V by 3 bases and J by 3 bases, and 11 bases separated the two germline ends. Produced via immunoSEQ multiplex PCR; TCRdb's table is partial and in-frame only. The sample records some 200,000 clones, 75% to 95% being singletons. The donors were members of the roughly 120-subject validation cohort (separate from the approximately 670-subject first cohort). This TCR was recovered from a woman aged 18-29 years in good health and CMV-seronegative. The chain uses TRBV4-1 and TRBJ1-1; D is possibly TRBD1 (6 bases). The specimen was PBMCs. Here the CDR3 reads CASSHRDIDTEAFF. The CDR3 coding sequence is TGCGCCAGCAGCCACAGGGACATCGACACTGAAGCTTTCTTT.